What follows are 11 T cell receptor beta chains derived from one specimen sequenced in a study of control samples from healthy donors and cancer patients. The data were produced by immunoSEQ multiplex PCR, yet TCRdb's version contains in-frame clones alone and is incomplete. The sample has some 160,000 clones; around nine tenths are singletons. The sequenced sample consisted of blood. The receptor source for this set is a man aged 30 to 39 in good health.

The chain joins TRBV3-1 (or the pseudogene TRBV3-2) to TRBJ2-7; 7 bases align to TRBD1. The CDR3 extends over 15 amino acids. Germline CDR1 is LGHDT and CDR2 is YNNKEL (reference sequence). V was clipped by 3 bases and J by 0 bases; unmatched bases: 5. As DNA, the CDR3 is TGTGCCAGCAGCCAGGACAGGATTAGCTCCTACGAGCAGTACTTC. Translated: CASSQDRISSYEQYF.

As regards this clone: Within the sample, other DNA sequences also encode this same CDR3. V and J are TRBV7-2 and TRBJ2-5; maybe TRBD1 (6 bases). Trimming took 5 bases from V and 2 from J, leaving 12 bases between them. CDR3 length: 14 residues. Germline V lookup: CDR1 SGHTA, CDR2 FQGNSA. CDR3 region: CASSRTGIQETQYF. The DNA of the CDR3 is TGTGCCAGCAGCCGTACAGGGATACAAGAGACCCAGTACTTC.

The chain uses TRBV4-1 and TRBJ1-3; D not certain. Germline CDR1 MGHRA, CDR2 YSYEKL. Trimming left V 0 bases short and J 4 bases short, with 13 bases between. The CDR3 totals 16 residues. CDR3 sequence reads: CASSQDFGERGNTIYF. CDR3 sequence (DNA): TGCGCCAGCAGCCAAGACTTCGGGGAAAGGGGAAACACCATATATTTT.

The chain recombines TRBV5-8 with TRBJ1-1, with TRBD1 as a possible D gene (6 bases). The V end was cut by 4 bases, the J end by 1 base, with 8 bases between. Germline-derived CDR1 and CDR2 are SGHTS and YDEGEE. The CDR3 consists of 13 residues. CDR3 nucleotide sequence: TGTGCCAGCAGCATGGGACAGAACACTGAAGCTTTCTTT. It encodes CASSMGQNTEAFF.

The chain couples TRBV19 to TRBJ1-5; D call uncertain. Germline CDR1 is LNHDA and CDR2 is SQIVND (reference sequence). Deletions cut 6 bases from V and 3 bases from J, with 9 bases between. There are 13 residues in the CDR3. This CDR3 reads CASRGQINQPQHF. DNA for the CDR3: TGTGCCAGTAGAGGCCAGATCAATCAGCCCCAGCATTTT. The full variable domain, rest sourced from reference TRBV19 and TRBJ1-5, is DGGITQSPKYLFRKEGQNVTLSCEQNLNHDAMYWYRQDPGQGLRLIYYSQIVNDFQKGDIAEGYSVSREKKESFPLTVTSAQKNPTAFYLCASRGQINQPQHFGDGTRLSIL.

As DNA, the CDR3 is TGTGCCAGCAGCAGAGACGGAAGCTATGGCTACACCTTC. Its protein product is CASSRDGSYGYTF. The chain has TRBV6-2 or TRBV6-3 and TRBJ1-2; unclear D gene. With 6 bases removed from V and 4 bases from J, the gap between germline ends came to 12 bases. From germline, CDR1 is MNHEY and CDR2 SVGEGT. The CDR3 loop spans 13 amino acids.

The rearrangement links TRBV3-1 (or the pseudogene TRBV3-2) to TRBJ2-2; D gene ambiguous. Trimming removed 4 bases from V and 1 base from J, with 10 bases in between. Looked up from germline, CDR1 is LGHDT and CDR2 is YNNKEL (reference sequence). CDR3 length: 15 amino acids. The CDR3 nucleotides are TGTGCCAGCAGCCTACTCGCAGGGAACACCGGGGAGCTGTTTTTT. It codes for CASSLLAGNTGELFF.

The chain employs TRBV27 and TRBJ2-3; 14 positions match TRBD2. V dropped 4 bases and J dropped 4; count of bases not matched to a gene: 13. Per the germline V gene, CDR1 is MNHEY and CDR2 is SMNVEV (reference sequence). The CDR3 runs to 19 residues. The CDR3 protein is CASSSRLAGGPLVPDTQYF. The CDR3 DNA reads TGTGCCAGCAGTTCCAGACTAGCGGGGGGGCCATTGGTTCCAGATACGCAGTATTTT.

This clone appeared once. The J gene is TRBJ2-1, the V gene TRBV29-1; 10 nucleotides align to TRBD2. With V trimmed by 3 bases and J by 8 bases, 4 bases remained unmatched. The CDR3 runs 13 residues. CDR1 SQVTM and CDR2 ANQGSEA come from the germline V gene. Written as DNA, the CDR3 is TGCAGCGTTGACAGCGGGGGGGCCCATGAGCAGTTCTTC. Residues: CSVDSGGAHEQFF.

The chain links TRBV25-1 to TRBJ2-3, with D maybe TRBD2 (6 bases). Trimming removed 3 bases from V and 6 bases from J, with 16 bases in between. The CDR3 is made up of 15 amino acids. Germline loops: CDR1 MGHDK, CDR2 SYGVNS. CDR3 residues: CASSELGRNDDTQYF. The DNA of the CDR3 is TGTGCCAGCAGTGAGCTCGGGAGAAACGATGATACGCAGTATTTT.

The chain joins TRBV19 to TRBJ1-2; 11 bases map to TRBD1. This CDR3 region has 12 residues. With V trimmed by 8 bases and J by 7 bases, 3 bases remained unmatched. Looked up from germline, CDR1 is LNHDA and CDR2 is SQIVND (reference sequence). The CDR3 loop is CASRTGGLGYTF. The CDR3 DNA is TGTGCCAGTCGGACAGGGGGCCTTGGCTACACCTTC.